This TCR beta chain was obtained from a study of spatial heterogeneity in lung cancer. About the research overall: Alpha-chain sequences were consistently detected less often than beta-chain sequences. Raw sequencing reads included, on average, more than 9.5 appearances of each unique TCR and UMI combination.

A unique molecular identifier was carried by every single TCR cDNA molecule. TCRdb re-analysed the 5' RACE reads in MiXCR, keeping a single row per CDR3 protein. Here the sample spans 950 to 1,200 distinct CDR3 sequences, around 6% being singletons. By frequency in the sample, this clonotype is large. Stated time point: sample taken at primary tumor resection. Unsorted whole RNA of tumor, nontumor lung or frozen PBMC was sequenced. The donors, 72 patients with untreated early-stage non-small cell lung cancer, provided the samples. V dropped 4 bases and J dropped 6 bases, with 16 bases sitting between them. Germline lookup yields CDR1 SGHKS and CDR2 YYEKEE (reference sequence). The CDR3 loop spans 14 amino acids.

This sample comprised normal lung tissue next to the tumor, obtained at surgery. The V and J genes are TRBV5-5 and TRBJ1-1, with D perhaps TRBD1 (5 bases). The sequence was collected from a male donor with early-stage non-small cell lung cancer. The DNA for the CDR3 is TGTGCCAGCAGCCCCGATCCTAGGGGAGCTGAAGCTTTCTTT. Translated, it gives CASSPDPRGAEAFF.